Included here is one T cell receptor beta chain sequence, with context. The antigen is unknown. Although they were nominally healthy when sampled, donors likely had unrecorded immune exposures. The data were obtained in a study of cytomegalovirus exposure and HLA in healthy donors. Broader study findings: Later analysis demonstrated an association between a missense DCLRE1C variant and TCR beta V- and J-gene trimming. Exclusion applied to some V segments, including TRBV6-2 and TRBV6-3, as they were indistinguishable. Common viral pathogens seemed, in a later analysis, to connect with several of the most significant clusters.

The CDR3 spans 18 residues. CDR1 SEHNR and CDR2 FQNEAQ come from the germline V gene (reference sequence). V lost 0 bases and J lost 9, with 24 bases in between. Primers for the PCR totalled 60 Vbeta and 13 Jbeta. TCRdb's copy holds only in-frame clones and misses some; the assay was immunoSEQ multiplex PCR. The sample carries 150,000 or so clones, approximately 80% recorded once. V gene TRBV7-9 combines with J gene TRBJ2-1; tentatively, D is TRBD1 (8 bases). The TCR was taken from a man aged 18 to 29 in good health and CMV-seronegative. Sequencing was performed on PBMCs. The CDR3 DNA follows: TGTGCCAGCAGCTTAGCGGGAGGGACAGGCAGGGAATCAGGTGAGCAGTTCTTC. Amino acid sequence: CASSLAGGTGRESGEQFF.